What follows are 26 T cell receptor beta chains derived from one specimen sequenced in a study of T cell repertoires in cytomegalovirus infection. TCRdb analysed the reads with MiXCR anew, one entry per CDR3 protein. The sample includes around 550,000 distinct CDR3 sequences, around 27% seen only once; the top ten take about 12%. Sequenced: PBMCs. The receptors shown here come from a human donor in good health (CMV status not recorded). Some clones in this sample may be carry-over from other donors' samples.

This clonotype was seen at least ten times. The V gene is TRBV7-2, the J gene TRBJ2-5; D is unclear. The germline gives CDR1 SGHTA, CDR2 FQGNSA. V was pared by 5 bases and J by 5 bases, with 9 bases between. The CDR3 has 12 residues. The CDR3 nucleotides are TGTGCCAGCAGCCGTTCTCGGGAGACCCAGTACTTC. Translated: CASSRSRETQYF.

The CDR3 nucleotides are TGTGCCAGCAGTTACAGGGGAACAGGGTTAAGGGATGGCTACACCTTC. Its translation: CASSYRGTGLRDGYTF. The rearrangement joins TRBV6-5 to TRBJ1-2; TRBD1 is a possible D gene (6 bases). V lost 2 bases, J lost 6 bases, and 19 bases lay in between. This CDR3 region has 16 residues. Germline-derived CDR1 and CDR2 are MNHEY and SVGAGI.

The chain recombines TRBV7-9 with TRBJ2-2; 9 bases are a match to TRBD2. The CDR3 runs 15 residues. The ends lost 3 bases at V and 5 bases at J; junction bases unmatched: 4. In germline, CDR1 is SEHNR, CDR2 FQNEAQ (reference sequence). CDR3 sequence (DNA): TGTGCCAGCAGCTTTGCGGGAGGGCGTACCGGGGAGCTGTTTTTT. Amino acids: CASSFAGGRTGELFF.

This clonotype was picked up many times. This chain connects TRBV28 to TRBJ1-5, with a weak D call TRBD1 (5 bases). Trimming removed 6 bases from V and 4 bases from J, with 13 bases in between. The CDR3 loop spans 14 amino acids. CDR1 is MDHEN and CDR2 is SYDVKM in the germline V gene. The DNA for the CDR3 is TGTGCCAGCAGCTCACTGCAGGGAAATCAGCCCCAGCATTTT. Protein: CASSSLQGNQPQHF.

A few counts support this clonotype. The chain couples TRBV4-1 to TRBJ1-3; D unresolved. This CDR3 has 17 amino acids. Looked up from germline, CDR1 is MGHRA and CDR2 is YSYEKL. With 1 base removed from V and 4 bases from J, the gap between germline ends came to 17 bases. CDR3 sequence reads: CASSQVPRGGGGNTIYF. The CDR3 DNA is TGCGCCAGCAGCCAAGTGCCCCGAGGAGGTGGCGGAAACACCATATATTTT.

The chain combines TRBV7-6 with TRBJ1-6; D gene unclear. Germline lookup yields CDR1 SGHVS and CDR2 FNYEAQ. V dropped 3 bases and J dropped 6 bases, with 12 bases sitting between them. This CDR3 contains 15 residues. CDR3 region: CASSFRVPPNSPLHF. The CDR3 nucleotides read TGTGCCAGCAGCTTTAGAGTACCTCCTAATTCACCCCTCCACTTT.

The V call is TRBV20-1, the J call TRBJ2-7, with TRBD2 matching over 8 bases. The V and J ends lost 6 bases and 3 bases, in that order; junction bases with no gene match: 10. The CDR3 has 14 amino acids. The germline CDR1 and CDR2 sequences are DFQATT and SNEGSKA (reference sequence). The CDR3: CSATARLAFYEQYF. The CDR3 DNA follows: TGCAGTGCCACCGCCCGACTAGCGTTCTACGAGCAGTACTTC.

This clonotype has a handful of counts. The chain uses TRBV12-3 or TRBV12-4 and TRBJ1-1; the D gene is possibly TRBD1 (6 bases). V shed 5 bases and J shed 3 bases, with 16 bases lying between them. The CDR3 totals 15 residues. CDR3 protein: CASSPLGEGDTEAFF. In DNA form, the CDR3 reads TGTGCCAGCAGTCCACTGGGGGAGGGGGACACTGAAGCTTTCTTT.

The rearrangement uses TRBV11-2 and TRBJ2-7; either TRBD1 or TRBD2 may supply D (5 bases each). The CDR3 has 18 residues. Per the germline V gene, CDR1 is SGHAT and CDR2 is FQNNGV. V lost 4 bases, J lost 1 base, and 23 bases lay in between. The CDR3 is CASSSPDSRGSRSYEQYF. As DNA, the CDR3 is TGTGCCAGCAGCTCGCCTGACAGCCGCGGGTCCAGATCCTACGAGCAGTACTTC.

This clonotype was counted a few times. The CDR3 here is CASSLGQKNIQYF. CDR3 DNA: TGTGCCAGCAGCTTGGGCCAGAAAAACATTCAGTACTTC. This sequence joins TRBV5-6 and TRBJ2-4; D unresolved. The V gene lost 0 bases and the J gene lost 4 bases, with 5 bases spanning the gap. The CDR3 consists of 13 residues. Germline values: CDR1 SGHDT, CDR2 YYEEEE.

The chain couples TRBV5-6 to TRBJ1-2; D is unresolved. The CDR3 has 9 amino acids. Germline CDR1 is SGHDT and CDR2 is YYEEEE. Between the trimmed V and J ends, which lost 6 bases and 7 bases, there was a span of 4 bases. In DNA, the CDR3 is TGTGCCAGCACCGTTGGCTACACCTTC. This codes for CASTVGYTF.

The gene calls are TRBV24-1 and TRBJ2-3; 12 bases map to TRBD2. The junction had 9 bases not matched to a gene; V was cut back by 5 bases and J by 4 bases. The germline gives CDR1 KGHDR, CDR2 SFDVKD. CDR3 length equals 17 residues. The CDR3 DNA sequence: TGTGCCACCAGTGTCGGAGGACTAGCGGGGTACCCAGATACGCAGTATTTT. It translates to CATSVGGLAGYPDTQYF.

This clonotype came up a few times. The chain couples TRBV12-3 or TRBV12-4 to TRBJ2-2, with D possibly TRBD1 on 5 matching bases. The CDR3 runs to 16 residues. V gave up 5 bases and J gave up 4 bases, with 17 bases separating them. The CDR3 nucleotides read TGTGCCAGCAGTACCCTGTTAGGAAGGGGCACCGGGGAGCTGTTTTTT. Protein sequence: CASSTLLGRGTGELFF.

This chain links TRBV25-1 with TRBJ1-1; D remains unclear. Looked up from germline, CDR1 is MGHDK and CDR2 is SYGVNS. The CDR3 is made up of 13 amino acids. Trimming pared 0 bases from V and 1 base from J, leaving 3 bases between. In DNA, the CDR3 is TGTGCCAGCAGTGAATACAGGAACACTGAAGCTTTCTTT. Encoded protein: CASSEYRNTEAFF.

This clonotype was seen more than once but under ten times. The chain recombines TRBV7-2 with TRBJ2-2; D gene unclear. V was shortened by 0 bases and J by 4 bases, with 9 bases between the two germline ends. Germline CDR1 and CDR2: SGHTA and FQGNSA. CDR3 length equals 15 residues. The CDR3 sequence is CASSLAPRVTGELFF. DNA for the CDR3: TGTGCCAGCAGCTTAGCGCCAAGAGTCACCGGGGAGCTGTTTTTT.

This clonotype was detected once. This chain uses TRBV4-1 with TRBJ1-1; weak D call: TRBD1 (6 bases). The CDR3 runs to 14 residues. Trimming left V 2 bases short and J 5 bases short, with 12 bases between. Germline values: CDR1 MGHRA, CDR2 YSYEKL. The CDR3 reads CASSQPGARTEAFF. For the CDR3, the DNA is TGCGCCAGCAGCCAACCGGGGGCGAGGACTGAAGCTTTCTTT.

The genes are TRBV6-5 and TRBJ1-3, with 7 nucleotides matching TRBD1. The CDR3 length is 16 residues. Germline CDR1 MNHEY, CDR2 SVGAGI. The V gene end was trimmed by 4 bases and the J gene end by 0 bases; junction bases not matched to a gene: 6. This chain's CDR3 is CASSSPGQDSGNTIYF. The CDR3 nucleotides are TGTGCCAGCAGTTCCCCCGGACAGGACTCTGGAAACACCATATATTTT.

There are many counts of this clonotype. This chain joins TRBV7-2 and TRBJ2-4; no definite D call. The CDR3 runs 12 residues. Per germline, CDR1 SGHTA and CDR2 FQGNSA. Trimming took off 2 bases at V and 7 bases at J, with 6 bases between the two ends. CDR3 amino acids: CASSLTMNIQYF. The CDR3 coding sequence is TGTGCCAGCAGCTTAACTATGAACATTCAGTACTTC.

This clonotype has just a few counts. The chain joins TRBV6-2 or TRBV6-3 to TRBJ2-3; D gene uncertain. CDR1 and CDR2 from the germline V gene are MNHEY and SVGEGT. Deletions cut 7 bases from V and 8 bases from J, with 16 bases between. The CDR3 is 13 residues long. CDR3 protein: CASNEEVLSTQYF. Here the CDR3 DNA reads TGTGCCAGCAATGAAGAGGTGTTAAGTACGCAGTATTTT.

V usage is TRBV6-5 and J usage is TRBJ1-6, with 7 bases that match TRBD1. The CDR3 is made up of 16 amino acids. Per the germline V gene, CDR1 is MNHEY and CDR2 is SVGAGI. Trimming removed 5 bases from V and 7 bases from J; junction bases left unmatched: 11. Here the CDR3 reads CASSGRQGGWNSPLHF. The CDR3 DNA reads TGTGCCAGCAGTGGGAGACAGGGAGGTTGGAATTCACCCCTCCACTTT.

The chain combines TRBV6-2 or TRBV6-3 with TRBJ2-1, with 11 positions matching TRBD2. Germline V gives CDR1 MNHEY, CDR2 SVGEGT. V was pared by 7 bases and J by 6 bases, with 5 bases of the junction left unmatched. This CDR3 has 14 residues. CDR3 nucleotide sequence: TGTGCCAGCATACGACTAGCGGGAAGCAATGAGCAGTTCTTC. This gives the protein CASIRLAGSNEQFF.

V usage is TRBV6-5 and J usage is TRBJ2-7; D is perhaps TRBD2 (6 bases). CDR3 length equals 15 residues. V lost 7 bases and J 3 bases, leaving 19 bases between the germline ends. Germline V gives CDR1 MNHEY, CDR2 SVGAGI. CDR3 DNA sequence: TGTGCCAGCAAGGAGGACGGGAGACTCGGCTACGAGCAGTACTTC. This sequence encodes CASKEDGRLGYEQYF.

The chain carries TRBV2 and TRBJ2-3; no clear D gene. The CDR3 is 12 residues long. Germline CDR1 SNHLY, CDR2 FYNNEI. The V end lost 3 bases, the J end lost 10 bases, and 11 bases lay between the germline ends. The CDR3 protein is CASSDESLAQYF. CDR3 in DNA: TGTGCCAGCAGTGACGAGTCCCTCGCGCAGTATTTT.

The gene calls are TRBV4-1 and TRBJ2-1, with 11 bases matching TRBD2. This CDR3 region has 18 residues. With 0 bases clipped from V and 5 bases from J, the junction kept 9 bases outside the gene matches. Germline CDR1 reads MGHRA; CDR2 reads YSYEKL. CDR3: CASSQDGLLAGGHNEQFF. The CDR3 nucleotides are TGCGCCAGCAGCCAAGACGGGTTGCTAGCGGGAGGACACAATGAGCAGTTCTTC.

Concerning this clonotype: The junction and the germline gene differ at one end; a read error may be behind it. V gene TRBV20-1 combines with J gene TRBJ1-2; the D gene is possibly TRBD1 (5 bases). The CDR3 has 13 residues. The V gene's germline CDR1 is DFQATT and CDR2 SNEGSKA (reference sequence). CDR3: CSARDRDNDGYTF. DNA for the CDR3: TGCAGTGCTAGAGACAGGGATAACGATGGCTACACCTTC.

This clonotype was seen at least ten times. This chain connects TRBV7-2 to TRBJ1-2; D is perhaps TRBD1 (6 bases). The CDR3 totals 14 residues. Germline V gives CDR1 SGHTA, CDR2 FQGNSA. V lost 8 bases and J lost 3, with 16 bases in between. Here the CDR3 reads CASAYGGGDYGYTF. The CDR3 DNA sequence: TGTGCCAGCGCTTATGGGGGCGGGGACTATGGCTACACCTTC.